Below, one TCR beta chain is given with its context. Its antigen is unknown. PCR employed 60 Vbeta and 13 Jbeta primers. The table came from immunoSEQ multiplex PCR; TCRdb's copy has only in-frame clones and leaves some out. The sample lists roughly 160,000 clones, roughly 85% occurring once. These data belong to a study of cytomegalovirus exposure and HLA in healthy donors. This CDR3 spans 14 amino acids. Germline CDR1 and CDR2: SGHTA and FQGNSA. The V end lost 5 bases, the J end lost 1 base, and 11 bases lay between the germline ends. Broader study findings: Relative to equally common others, HLA-associated TCR beta chains showed greater clonal expansion in a later analysis.

The receptor's source is a woman in her 50s in good health and CMV-seronegative. Specimen: PBMCs. The gene calls are TRBV7-2 and TRBJ1-1, with D unresolved. The CDR3 protein is CASSPQEGNTEAFF. The CDR3 DNA reads TGTGCCAGCAGCCCCCAGGAGGGGAACACTGAAGCTTTCTTT.